This passage covers 17 T cell receptor beta chains from one sample sequenced in a study of cytomegalovirus exposure and HLA in healthy donors. Here immunoSEQ multiplex PCR was the method, and the copy in TCRdb shows in-frame clones only, minus some. Of about 200,000 clones in the sample, about 81% were seen once. The source material was PBMCs. The receptors were gathered from a woman in her 30s in good health and CMV-seronegative.

The rearrangement joins TRBV19 to TRBJ1-1, with D unresolved. The germline CDR1 and CDR2 sequences are LNHDA and SQIVND (reference sequence). CDR3 length equals 13 residues. Trimming took 3 bases from V and 5 from J, leaving 10 bases between them. CDR3 coding DNA: TGTGCCAGTAGTATTCGGGGAAGGACTGAAGCTTTCTTT. Translation: CASSIRGRTEAFF.

V is TRBV28 and J is TRBJ1-5; no clear D gene. This CDR3 spans 12 amino acids. Germline loops: CDR1 MDHEN, CDR2 SYDVKM. V lost 4 bases and J 6 bases, leaving 7 bases between the germline ends. The DNA for the CDR3 is TGTGCCAGCAGTTCCCCTCGTCAGCCCCAGCATTTT. Translating gives CASSSPRQPQHF.

The chain is built from TRBV5-1 and TRBJ2-6; the D is unclear. The germline V and J ends were trimmed by 0 bases and 0 bases, with 22 bases remaining between them. The CDR3 has 21 residues. The germline V gene has CDR1 SGHRS and CDR2 YFSETQ. The CDR3 spells CASSLEERRRIKFSGANVLTF. The CDR3 DNA reads as TGCGCCAGCAGCTTGGAAGAGAGGCGACGGATCAAATTCTCTGGGGCCAACGTCCTGACTTTC.

CDR3 bases: TGTGCCAGCAGCTTAGCGCGTACGAACACTGAAGCTTTCTTT. As protein: CASSLARTNTEAFF. The rearrangement links TRBV7-2 to TRBJ1-1; no definite D call. Deletions cut 0 bases from V and 1 base from J, with 6 bases between. CDR1 is SGHTA and CDR2 is FQGNSA in the germline V gene. CDR3 size: 14 residues.

CDR3 in amino acids: CASSFTGQSEAFF. In nucleotides, the CDR3 is TGTGCCAGCAGCTTCACTGGGCAGTCTGAAGCTTTCTTT. The rearrangement joins TRBV7-3 to TRBJ1-1; D gene uncertain. This CDR3 is 13 amino acids long. Germline V CDR1 and CDR2: SGHTA, FQGTGA. Trimming took off 3 bases at V and 6 bases at J, with 11 bases between the two ends.

The V gene is TRBV5-1, the J gene TRBJ1-1; perhaps TRBD1 as D (5 bases). The CDR3 loop spans 14 amino acids. V shed 1 base and J shed 5 bases, with 12 bases lying between them. Germline CDR1 is SGHRS and CDR2 is YFSETQ. This CDR3 is CASSLSRVGTEAFF. For the CDR3, the DNA is TGCGCCAGCAGCTTGTCCAGGGTAGGGACTGAAGCTTTCTTT.

The gene calls are TRBV23-1 and TRBJ1-1, with D possibly TRBD1 on 6 matching bases. TRBV23-1 carries the ORF label, with uncertain function. V was clipped by 0 bases and J by 5 bases, with 19 bases between them. The CDR3 covers 17 residues. CDR3 protein: CASSQSGHRAGATEAFF. The DNA for the CDR3 is TGCGCCAGCAGTCAATCGGGTCACAGGGCCGGGGCGACTGAAGCTTTCTTT.

This chain connects TRBV27 to TRBJ1-1, with D possibly matching TRBD1 (5 bases). In germline, CDR1 is MNHEY, CDR2 SMNVEV (reference sequence). The CDR3 covers 13 residues. The V end was cut by 6 bases, the J end by 6 bases, with 14 bases between. DNA of the CDR3: TGTGCCAGCAGCCCCCGACAGACTCCTGAAGCTTTCTTT. Protein sequence: CASSPRQTPEAFF.

There are a few counts of this clone. The chain carries TRBV30 and TRBJ1-1; D might be TRBD1 (6 bases). Germline assignment: CDR1 GTSNPN and CDR2 SVGIG (reference sequence). This CDR3 is 12 amino acids long. The V end was cut by 2 bases, the J end by 8 bases, with 12 bases between. DNA for the CDR3: TGTGCCTGGAGTCCTTGGACAGACGAAGCTTTCTTT. Its protein is CAWSPWTDEAFF.

The rearrangement joins TRBV25-1 to TRBJ2-7; D unresolved. Germline CDR1 is MGHDK and CDR2 is SYGVNS. The V end was cut by 5 bases, the J end by 3 bases, with 8 bases between. The CDR3 extends over 12 amino acids. CDR3 DNA sequence: TGTGCCAGCAGTTCTCAGATCTACGAGCAGTACTTC. Translated: CASSSQIYEQYF.

The chain uses TRBV7-8 and TRBJ1-4; D is perhaps TRBD1 (6 bases). Germline V gene lookup returns CDR1 SGHVS and CDR2 FQNEAQ. Trimming pared 6 bases from V and 7 bases from J, leaving 12 bases between. The CDR3 covers 13 residues. The CDR3 region is CASSLGTTEKLFF. The CDR3 bases are TGTGCCAGCAGTCTCGGGACAACTGAAAAACTGTTTTTT.

The chain employs TRBV7-6 and TRBJ1-2, with D possibly matching TRBD1 (6 bases). V lost 5 bases to trimming and J lost 5 bases, with 15 bases between them. Germline loops: CDR1 SGHVS, CDR2 FNYEAQ. The CDR3 is 14 residues long. CDR3 sequence (DNA): TGTGCCAGCAGCCCTAGAGGGGGTTCGTATGGCTACACCTTC. Translation: CASSPRGGSYGYTF.

V usage is TRBV4-2 and J usage is TRBJ2-5, with D possibly matching TRBD2 (6 bases). This CDR3 has 15 amino acids. V lost 2 bases and J lost 5, with 15 bases in between. Germline V gene sequence: CDR1 LGHNA, CDR2 YNFKEQ. The CDR3 region is CASSQMGLGGETQYF. In DNA, the CDR3 is TGTGCCAGCAGCCAAATGGGACTCGGTGGGGAGACCCAGTACTTC.

This clone was observed a single time. The chain has TRBV19 and TRBJ1-5; weak D call: TRBD1 (6 bases). The V end was cut by 2 bases, the J end by 0 bases, with 8 bases between. Germline lookup yields CDR1 LNHDA and CDR2 SQIVND (reference sequence). The CDR3 contains 15 residues. CDR3 DNA sequence: TGTGCCAGTAGTATATACAGGGATAGCAATCAGCCCCAGCATTTT. It specifies CASSIYRDSNQPQHF.

There are a few counts of this clone. This sequence joins TRBV9 and TRBJ1-2; D not certain. Trimming removed 0 bases from V and 2 bases from J, with 8 bases in between. This CDR3 has 14 amino acids. The germline V gene has CDR1 SGDLS and CDR2 YYNGEE. CDR3 amino acids: CASSVAEFNYGYTF. DNA of the CDR3: TGTGCCAGCAGCGTAGCTGAGTTCAACTATGGCTACACCTTC. The whole variable domain, remainder taken from reference TRBV9 and TRBJ1-2, is DSGVTQTPKHLITATGQRVTLRCSPRSGDLSVYWYQQSLDQGLQFLIQYYNGEERAKGNILERFSAQQFPDLHSELNLSSLELGDSALYFCASSVAEFNYGYTFGSGTRLTVV.

The rearrangement uses TRBV9 and TRBJ1-1; D is undetermined. Trimming took off 5 bases at V and 5 bases at J, with 7 bases between the two ends. Germline assignment: CDR1 SGDLS and CDR2 YYNGEE. This CDR3 has 11 amino acids. The CDR3 DNA sequence: TGTGCCAGCAGTCCGGGGACTGAAGCTTTCTTT. It encodes CASSPGTEAFF.

This sequence joins TRBV27 and TRBJ1-1; TRBD1 might be the D (6 bases). This CDR3 has 14 residues. Trimming took off 7 bases at V and 1 base at J, with 13 bases between the two ends. Germline lookup yields CDR1 MNHEY and CDR2 SMNVEV (reference sequence). CDR3 residues: CASTLGQTNTEAFF. CDR3 DNA: TGTGCCAGCACACTAGGACAGACGAACACTGAAGCTTTCTTT.